This record concerns one TCR beta chain sequence. The antigen is not known. These data belong to a study of cytomegalovirus exposure and HLA in healthy donors. The study's findings and limits: Cytomegalovirus status, reportedly, was diagnosed with high specificity and sensitivity by the classifier. Altogether, some 160 TCR beta chains were recorded as cytomegalovirus-associated.

PCR used 60 Vbeta primers and 13 Jbeta primers. This table comes from immunoSEQ multiplex PCR, and its TCRdb copy is limited to in-frame clones, with some not included. The sample includes roughly 170,000 clones, about 85% of them seen just once. The CDR3 runs to 15 residues. Germline-derived CDR1 and CDR2 are MNHEY and SVGAGI. V was trimmed by 7 bases and J by 4 bases, leaving 17 bases between them. V and J are TRBV6-5 and TRBJ1-3; possible D gene TRBD1, 6 bases. The sample was PBMCs. The TCR comes from a woman aged 50 to 60 in good health and CMV-seropositive. The CDR3 DNA reads TGTGCCAGCAAAACCGTAACAGGGCCGGGAAACACCATATATTTT. It translates to CASKTVTGPGNTIYF.